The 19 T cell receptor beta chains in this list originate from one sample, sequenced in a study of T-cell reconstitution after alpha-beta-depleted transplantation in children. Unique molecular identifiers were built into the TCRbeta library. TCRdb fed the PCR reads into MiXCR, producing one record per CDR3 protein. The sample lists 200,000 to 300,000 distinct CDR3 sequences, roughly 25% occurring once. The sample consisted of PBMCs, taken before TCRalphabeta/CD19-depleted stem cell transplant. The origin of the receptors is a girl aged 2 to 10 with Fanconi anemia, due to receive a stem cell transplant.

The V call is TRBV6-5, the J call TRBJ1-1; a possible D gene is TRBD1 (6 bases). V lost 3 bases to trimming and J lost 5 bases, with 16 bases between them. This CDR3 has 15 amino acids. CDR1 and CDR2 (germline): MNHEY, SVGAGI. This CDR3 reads CASSYYIGGVTEAFF. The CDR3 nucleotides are TGTGCCAGCAGTTATTATATTGGGGGCGTAACTGAAGCTTTCTTT.

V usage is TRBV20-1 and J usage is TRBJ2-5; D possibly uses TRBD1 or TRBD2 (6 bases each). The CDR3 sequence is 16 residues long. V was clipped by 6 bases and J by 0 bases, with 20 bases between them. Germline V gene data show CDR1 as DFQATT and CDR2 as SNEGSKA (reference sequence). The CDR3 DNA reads TGCAGTGCCCTAGCCGTCGGGGGCATACACCAAGAGACCCAGTACTTC. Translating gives CSALAVGGIHQETQYF.

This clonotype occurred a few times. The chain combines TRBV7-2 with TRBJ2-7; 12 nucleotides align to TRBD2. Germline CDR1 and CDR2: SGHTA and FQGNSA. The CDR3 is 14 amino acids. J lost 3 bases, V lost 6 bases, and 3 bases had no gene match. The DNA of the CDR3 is TGTGCCAGCAGTCCGACTAGCGGGGGCTACGAGCAGTACTTC. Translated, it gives CASSPTSGGYEQYF.

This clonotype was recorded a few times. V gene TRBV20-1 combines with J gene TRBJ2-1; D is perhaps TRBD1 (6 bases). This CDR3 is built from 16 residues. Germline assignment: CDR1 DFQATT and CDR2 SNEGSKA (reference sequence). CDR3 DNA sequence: TGCAGCTCCTTGGGTCAGGGGAGCGATACATACAATGAGCAGTTCTTC. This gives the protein CSSLGQGSDTYNEQFF.

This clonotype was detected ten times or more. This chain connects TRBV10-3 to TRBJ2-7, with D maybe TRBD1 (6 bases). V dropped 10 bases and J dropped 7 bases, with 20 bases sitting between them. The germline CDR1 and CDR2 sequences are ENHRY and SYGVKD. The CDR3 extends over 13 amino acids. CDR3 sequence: CANADRLEGEQYF. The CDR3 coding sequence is TGTGCCAACGCAGACAGGTTAGAAGGGGAGCAGTACTTC.

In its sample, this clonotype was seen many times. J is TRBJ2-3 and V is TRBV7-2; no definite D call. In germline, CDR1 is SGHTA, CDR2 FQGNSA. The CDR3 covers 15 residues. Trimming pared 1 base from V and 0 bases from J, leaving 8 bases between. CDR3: CASSLGPASTDTQYF. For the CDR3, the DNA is TGTGCCAGCAGCTTAGGCCCTGCTAGCACAGATACGCAGTATTTT.

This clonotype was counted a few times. The CDR3 here is CSVDGKTNQETQYF. As DNA, the CDR3 is TGCAGCGTTGACGGAAAAACTAACCAAGAGACCCAGTACTTC. This chain joins TRBV29-1 and TRBJ2-5; D remains ambiguous. CDR1 and CDR2 (germline): SQVTM, ANQGSEA. The CDR3 runs to 14 residues. Trimming took off 3 bases at V and 0 bases at J, with 11 bases between the two ends.

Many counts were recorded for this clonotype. The CDR3 loop is CASSRGAADTQYF. DNA for the CDR3: TGTGCCAGCAGCCGGGGGGCCGCAGATACGCAGTATTTT. This chain joins TRBV11-2 and TRBJ2-3; D perhaps matches TRBD2 (7 bases). The germline gives CDR1 SGHAT, CDR2 FQNNGV. The CDR3 runs to 13 residues. V shed 5 bases and J shed 4 bases, with 10 bases lying between them.

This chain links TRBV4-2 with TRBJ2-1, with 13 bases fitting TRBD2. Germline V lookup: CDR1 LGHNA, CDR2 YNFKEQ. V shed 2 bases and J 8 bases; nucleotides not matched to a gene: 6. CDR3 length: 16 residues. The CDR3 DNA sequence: TGTGCCAGCAGCCAACTCGGCACTAGCGGGGGGGATGAGCAGTTCTTC. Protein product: CASSQLGTSGGDEQFF.

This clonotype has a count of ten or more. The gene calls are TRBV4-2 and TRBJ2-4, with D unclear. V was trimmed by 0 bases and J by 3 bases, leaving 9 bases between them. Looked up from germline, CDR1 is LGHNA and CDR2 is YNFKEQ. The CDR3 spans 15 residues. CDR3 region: CASSQDAQNKNIQYF. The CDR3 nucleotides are TGTGCCAGCAGCCAAGATGCCCAGAACAAAAACATTCAGTACTTC.

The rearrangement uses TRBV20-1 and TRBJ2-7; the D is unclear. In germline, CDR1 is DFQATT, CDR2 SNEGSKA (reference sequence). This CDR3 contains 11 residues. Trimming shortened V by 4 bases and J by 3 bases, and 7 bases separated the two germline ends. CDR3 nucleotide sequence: TGCAGTGCTAAGGTAGTCTACGAGCAGTACTTC. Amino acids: CSAKVVYEQYF.

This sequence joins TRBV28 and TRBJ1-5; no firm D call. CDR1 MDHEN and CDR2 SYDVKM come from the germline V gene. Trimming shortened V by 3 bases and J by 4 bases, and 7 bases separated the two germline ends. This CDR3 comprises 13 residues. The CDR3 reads CASSFLGNQPQHF. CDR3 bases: TGTGCCAGCAGTTTTCTCGGAAATCAGCCCCAGCATTTT.

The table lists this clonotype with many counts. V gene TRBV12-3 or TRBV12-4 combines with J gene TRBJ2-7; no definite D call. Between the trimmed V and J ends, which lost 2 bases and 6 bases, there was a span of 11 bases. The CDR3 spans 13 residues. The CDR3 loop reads CASSLREEVEQYF. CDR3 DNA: TGTGCCAGCAGTTTAAGGGAAGAGGTCGAGCAGTACTTC.

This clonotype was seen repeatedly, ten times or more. The CDR3 reads CASSSRGLADDTQYF. In DNA, the CDR3 is TGTGCCAGCAGTTCACGGGGTCTAGCGGATGATACGCAGTATTTT. This chain uses TRBV28 with TRBJ2-3, with TRBD2 matching over 7 bases. The J segment lost 6 bases and the V segment lost 4 bases, leaving 10 bases of the junction unmatched. The CDR3 extends over 15 amino acids. Germline values: CDR1 MDHEN, CDR2 SYDVKM.

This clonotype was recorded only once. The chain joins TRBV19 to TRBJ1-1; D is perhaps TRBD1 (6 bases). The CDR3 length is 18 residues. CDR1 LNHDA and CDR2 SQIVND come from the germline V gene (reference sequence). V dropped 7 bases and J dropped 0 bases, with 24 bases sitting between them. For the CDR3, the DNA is TGTGCCAGTATTGGCTGGGTTCCGGGACACAAAATGAACACTGAAGCTTTCTTT. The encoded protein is CASIGWVPGHKMNTEAFF.

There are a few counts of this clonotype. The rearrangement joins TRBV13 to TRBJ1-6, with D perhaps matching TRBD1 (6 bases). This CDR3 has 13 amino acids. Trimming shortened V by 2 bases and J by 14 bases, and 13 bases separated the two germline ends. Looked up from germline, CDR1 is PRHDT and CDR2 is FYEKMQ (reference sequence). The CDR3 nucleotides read TGTGCCAGCAGCTTAACAGGGTCTCAAGCCCTCCACTTT. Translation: CASSLTGSQALHF. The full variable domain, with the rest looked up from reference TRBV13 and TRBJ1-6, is AAGVIQSPRHLIKEKRETATLKCYPIPRHDTVYWYQQGPGQDPQFLISFYEKMQSDKGSIPDRFSAQQFSDYHSELNMSSLELGDSALYFCASSLTGSQALHFGNGTRLTVT.

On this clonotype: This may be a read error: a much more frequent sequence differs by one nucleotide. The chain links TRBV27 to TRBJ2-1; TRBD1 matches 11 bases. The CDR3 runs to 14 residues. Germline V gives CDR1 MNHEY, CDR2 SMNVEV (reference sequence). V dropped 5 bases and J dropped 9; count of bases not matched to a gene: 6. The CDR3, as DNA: TGTGCCAGCAGTCAGGACAGGGGGCCGAGTGAGCAGTTCTTC. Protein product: CASSQDRGPSEQFF.

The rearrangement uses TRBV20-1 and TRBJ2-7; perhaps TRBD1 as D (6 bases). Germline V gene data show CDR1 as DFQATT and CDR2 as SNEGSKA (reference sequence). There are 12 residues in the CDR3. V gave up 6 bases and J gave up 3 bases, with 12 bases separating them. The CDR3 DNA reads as TGCAGTGCGAGGGGGACCAACTACGAGCAGTACTTC. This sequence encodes CSARGTNYEQYF.

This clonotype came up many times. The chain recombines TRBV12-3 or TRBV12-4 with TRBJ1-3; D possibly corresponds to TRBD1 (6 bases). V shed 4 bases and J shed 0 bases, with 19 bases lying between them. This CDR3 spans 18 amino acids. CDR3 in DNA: TGTGCCAGCAGTTCCCGGACAGCGCGTAGGGGCTCTGGAAACACCATATATTTT. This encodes CASSSRTARRGSGNTIYF.